One sample yielded the 27 T cell receptor beta chains listed below, sequenced in a study of CD8+ T cells in alopecia areata. On the basis of CD4, CD8alpha, NKG2D, NKG2ACE and other markers, pooled cutaneous lymph node cells were sorted. Sequencing templates came from extracted RNA that was reverse transcribed into cDNA. Data came from immunoSEQ multiplex PCR; TCRdb stores just in-frame clones and leaves some out. This record lists 270,000 or so clones, none seen once only, and the top ten clones contain more than 0.95%. The sequencing sample was made of CD4+ T cells sorted from a lymph node. The receptors originated from a C3H/HeJ mouse with alopecia areata. For the strain, the MHC haplotype given is H2-k.

For this clone: Here the gene names and germline are mouse. The CDR3 extends 4 residues past the end of the read, so its final part is completed from the germline J gene. Other DNA sequences in this sample translate to the same CDR3. The chain employs TRBV1 and TRBJ1-1; possibly TRBD1 for D (6 bases). V was shortened by 0 bases and J by 1 base, with 9 bases between the two germline ends. The germline V gene encodes CDR1 NSQYPW and CDR2 LRSPGD (reference sequence). The CDR3 extends over 15 amino acids. The CDR3 bases that were read are TGCACCTGCAGTGCAGATCGCAGGGGAAACACA. Translating gives CTCSADRRGNT. The full CDR3 reads CTCSADRRGNTEVFF.

Many counts were recorded for this clone. These gene names are mouse names. The observed sequence ends 4 residues before the CDR3 terminus, with the missing tail filled in from the germline J gene. The chain employs TRBV17 and TRBJ2-2; a possible D gene is TRBD1 (6 bases). This CDR3 comprises 15 residues. Germline lookup yields CDR1 MNHDT and CDR2 YYDKIL. The V and J ends lost 5 bases and 0 bases respectively, with 10 bases between them. The sequenced CDR3 bases are TGTGCTAGCAGTCCGAGACAGGCAAACACCGGG. Encoded protein: CASSPRQANTG. The whole CDR3 reads CASSPRQANTGQLYF. The entire variable domain, with the rest obtained from reference TRBV17 and TRBJ2-2, is as follows: DTTVKQNPRYKLARVGKPVNLICSQTMNHDTMYWYQKKPNQAPKLLLFYYDKILNREADTFEKFQSSRPNNSFCSLYIGSAGLEYSAMYLCASSPRQANTGQLYFGEGSKLTVL.

Turning to this clone: Germline and genes here are mouse. The read ends 4 residues early relative to the CDR3; the germline J gene fills the gap. The V and J genes are TRBV1 and TRBJ2-1; 9 bases are shared with TRBD2. V shed 5 bases, J shed 2 bases, and the junction held 4 bases outside the gene matches. Germline assignment: CDR1 NSQYPW and CDR2 LRSPGD (reference sequence). The CDR3 contains 15 residues. The part of the CDR3 DNA that was read is TGCACCTGCAGTCCCCGGGACTGGGACTATGCT. Translated, it gives CTCSPRDWDYA. The full-length CDR3 reads as CTCSPRDWDYAEQFF.

This clone was seen a few times. These gene names are mouse names. The CDR3 end falls 4 residues outside the read, so it is completed with the germline J gene. This sequence joins TRBV13-3 and TRBJ2-3; 9 nucleotides agree with TRBD1. The junction had 4 bases not matched to a gene; V was cut back by 3 bases and J by 2 bases. The CDR3 length is 15 residues. The germline CDR1 and CDR2 sequences are NNHDY and SYVADS. The CDR3 reads CASSGRTGAAETLYF. The sequenced part of the CDR3 DNA is TGTGCCAGCAGTGGACGGACAGGGGCTGCAGAA.

About this clone: Mouse germline and gene names are used. The observed sequence ends 4 residues before the CDR3 terminus, with the missing tail filled in from the germline J gene. The J gene is TRBJ2-3, the V gene TRBV5; 10 nucleotides match TRBD2. Trimming took 6 bases from V and 0 from J; bases not matched to a gene: 6. This CDR3 is built from 16 residues. Germline CDR1 reads LGHNA; CDR2 reads YNLKQL (reference sequence). Partial CDR3 DNA: TGTGCCAGCAGTCGGGACTGGGGAACTAGTGCAGAA. As protein: CASSRDWGTSAE. The complete CDR3 reads CASSRDWGTSAETLYF.

On this clone itself: Any gene name here is a mouse gene name. The read falls 4 residues short of the CDR3 end, and the missing part is taken from the germline J gene. J is TRBJ1-1 and V is TRBV19; TRBD1 might be the D (6 bases). CDR1 and CDR2 (germline): FNHDT, SITEND (reference sequence). The V end lost 5 bases, the J end lost 0 bases, and 11 bases lay between the germline ends. The CDR3 covers 14 residues. Here the CDR3 reads CASSRQAANTEVFF. The covered CDR3 bases are TGTGCCAGCAGCAGACAGGCCGCAAACACA.

The sample holds a few counts of this clone. Genes and germline are mouse. Coverage ceases 4 residues before the CDR3 finishes, and the germline J gene fills in the end. This chain connects TRBV13-3 to TRBJ2-1; 9 bases fit TRBD1. J lost 2 bases, V lost 4 bases, and 4 bases had no gene match. The V gene's germline CDR1 is NNHDY and CDR2 SYVADS. The CDR3 contains 15 residues. The CDR3: CASSSQGADYAEQFF. CDR3 DNA (partial): TGTGCCAGCAGTTCACAGGGGGCGGACTATGCT.

On this clone: Germline and genes here are mouse. The read ends 4 residues before the CDR3 terminus; that terminus is restored from the germline J gene. The V and J genes are TRBV17 and TRBJ2-7; TRBD1 agrees at 11 bases. The CDR3 is 15 residues long. V was clipped by 6 bases and J by 0 bases; unmatched bases: 4. Looked up from germline, CDR1 is MNHDT and CDR2 is YYDKIL. The CDR3 region is CASRRDRGSSYEQYF. The sequenced CDR3 bases are TGTGCTAGCAGGAGGGACAGGGGGAGCTCCTAT.

This clone showed up just a few times. Germline and genes here are mouse. Here the CDR3 reads CASSWGQNTLYF. The DNA read from the CDR3 is TGTGCCAGCAGTTGGGGTCAAAAC. The V and J genes are TRBV19 and TRBJ2-4; D unclear. The CDR3 goes on 4 residues after the read ends, and that part is filled in from the germline J gene. V lost 4 bases and J lost 1, with 4 bases in between. Germline V gene lookup returns CDR1 FNHDT and CDR2 SITEND (reference sequence). The CDR3 totals 12 residues.

Details on this clone: Germline and genes here are mouse. The CDR3 sequence is CASSQVRTKDTQYF. The covered CDR3 bases are TGTGCCAGCAGCCAAGTAAGGACAAAAGAC. The chain recombines TRBV5 with TRBJ2-5; perhaps TRBD1 as D (5 bases). Read sequence stops 4 residues before the CDR3 end, and the germline J gene provides the missing end. Per germline, CDR1 LGHNA and CDR2 YNLKQL (reference sequence). The CDR3 covers 14 residues.

Points on this clone: Mouse germline and gene names are used. The sequence runs out 4 residues before the end of the CDR3; the remainder is reconstructed from the germline J gene. The chain employs TRBV5 and TRBJ2-7; possibly TRBD2 for D (5 bases). The CDR3 spans 15 residues. Per germline, CDR1 LGHNA and CDR2 YNLKQL (reference sequence). The V and J ends lost 0 bases and 3 bases respectively, with 12 bases between them. Partial CDR3 DNA: TGTGCCAGCAGCCAAGATGCAGGACTCTTCTAT. Protein sequence: CASSQDAGLFY. The complete CDR3 protein is CASSQDAGLFYEQYF.

This clone was seen a few times. Here the gene names and germline are mouse. The read ends 4 residues shy of where the CDR3 ends; the end is completed using the germline J gene. The rearrangement joins TRBV31 to TRBJ2-2; D remains ambiguous. Trimming left V 2 bases short and J 1 base short, with 5 bases between. The CDR3 runs 13 residues. Germline assignment: CDR1 GKSSPN and CDR2 SITVG. The CDR3 bases that were read are TGTGCCTGGAGTACAAAAAACACCGGG. This sequence encodes CAWSTKNTG. The CDR3, in full, reads CAWSTKNTGQLYF.

Turning to this clone: Gene names and germline match the mouse. The read ends 4 residues early relative to the CDR3; the germline J gene fills the gap. The chain joins TRBV5 to TRBJ2-1, with 7 positions matching TRBD1. Germline CDR1 and CDR2: LGHNA and YNLKQL (reference sequence). The CDR3 totals 15 residues. The sequenced part of the CDR3 DNA is TGTGCCAGCAGCCAAGAAACAGGGGCTGGCGCT. It translates to CASSQETGAGA. The CDR3 in its entirety is CASSQETGAGAEQFF.

This clone was seen more than once but under ten times. Mouse names are used for the genes. The observed sequence ends 4 residues before the CDR3 terminus, with the missing tail filled in from the germline J gene. This chain links TRBV5 with TRBJ1-2; a weak D match, TRBD1 (6 bases). The V gene lost 0 bases and the J gene lost 0 bases, with 8 bases spanning the gap. The length of the CDR3 is 15 residues. Germline-derived CDR1 and CDR2 are LGHNA and YNLKQL (reference sequence). CDR3 protein: CASSQDRGANSDYTF. Incomplete CDR3 DNA: TGTGCCAGCAGCCAAGACAGGGGTGCAAACTCC.

This clone showed up just a few times. Mouse germline and gene names are used. The read terminates 4 residues before the CDR3 end, so the remaining end is supplied by the germline J gene. The chain uses TRBV19 and TRBJ2-3; 9 bases fit TRBD2. Germline-derived CDR1 and CDR2 are FNHDT and SITEND (reference sequence). The CDR3 has 14 amino acids. Incomplete CDR3 DNA: TGTGCCAGCAGTATACTGGGGGGGAAAGAA. It translates to CASSILGGKE. The entire CDR3 protein reads CASSILGGKETLYF.

This clone has more than one count but fewer than ten. The genes and germline here are from mouse. The read ends 4 residues shy of where the CDR3 ends; the end is completed using the germline J gene. The rearrangement links TRBV1 to TRBJ2-1; 7 bases map to TRBD2. CDR1 and CDR2 from the germline V gene are NSQYPW and LRSPGD (reference sequence). Trimming cost V 5 bases and J 1 base; bases outside gene matches: 2. CDR3 size: 14 residues. The CDR3 DNA, read in part, is TGCACCTGCAGTTCGACTGGGAACTATGCT. Translating it yields CTCSSTGNYA. The complete CDR3 sequence is CTCSSTGNYAEQFF. Supplemented by reference TRBV1 and TRBJ2-1, the full variable domain reads VTLLEQNPRWRLVPRGQAVNLRCILKNSQYPWMSWYQQDLQKQLQWLFTLRSPGDKEVKSLPGADYLATRVTDTELRLQVANMSQGRTLYCTCSSTGNYAEQFFGPGTRLTVL.

Comment on this clone: Germline and genes: mouse. The DNA read from the CDR3 is TGTGCCAGCAGACCCCGGGACACTGCAAACACCGGG. Translated: CASRPRDTANTG. In full, the CDR3 is CASRPRDTANTGQLYF. The rearrangement links TRBV14 to TRBJ2-2, with a tentative D call TRBD1 (6 bases). The read is 4 residues too short to cover the CDR3 end, so that end is filled in from the germline J gene. CDR3 length: 16 amino acids. The ends were cut back, 5 bases at V and 0 bases at J, with 14 bases in the middle. CDR1 and CDR2 (germline): SGHDT, FRDEAV. The full variable domain, with the rest looked up from reference TRBV14 and TRBJ2-2, is EAGVTQSPRYAVLQEGQAVSFWCDPISGHDTLYWYQQPRDQGPQLLVYFRDEAVIDNSQLPSDRFSAVRPKGTNSTLKIQSAKQGDTATYLCASRPRDTANTGQLYFGEGSKLTVL.

Notes on this clone: Gene names are mouse gene names. Sequencing ends 4 residues short of the CDR3 end; the germline J gene provides the rest. Other DNA sequences in this sample translate to the same CDR3. The V call is TRBV5, the J call TRBJ2-7; 10 bases are shared with TRBD2. V lost 0 bases to trimming and J lost 3 bases; unmatched junction nucleotides: 2. CDR3 size: 15 residues. The germline V gene has CDR1 LGHNA and CDR2 YNLKQL (reference sequence). The CDR3 region is CASSQDGDWGYEQYF. The sequenced CDR3 bases are TGTGCCAGCAGCCAAGATGGGGACTGGGGCTAT.

Notes on this clone: The gene names given are mouse names. The CDR3 sequence is CASLYEQYF. The DNA read from the CDR3 is TGTGCCAGTCTCTAT. The chain has TRBV3 and TRBJ2-7; D ambiguous. The read ends 4 residues before the CDR3 terminus; that terminus is restored from the germline J gene. This CDR3 contains 9 residues. Trimming cost V 9 bases and J 3 bases, with 3 bases left between them. Germline CDR1 SNHLY, CDR2 FYNGKV (reference sequence).

As to this clone: Gene names refer to mouse genes. The read terminates 3 residues ahead of where the CDR3 ends, so the germline J gene completes it. This chain connects TRBV13-1 to TRBJ1-6; no clear D. TRBJ1-6 is an open reading frame, and its role is uncertain. CDR1 and CDR2 (germline): NSHNY, SYGAGN. Between the trimmed V and J ends, which lost 4 bases and 0 bases, there was a span of 5 bases. The CDR3 has 14 amino acids. The CDR3 bases that were read are TGTGCCAGCAGTCCCAGTTCCTATAATTCGCCC. Encoded protein: CASSPSSYNSP. The whole CDR3 is CASSPSSYNSPLYF.

In the case of this clone: The gene symbols are mouse symbols. The read halts 4 residues ahead of the CDR3 end, with the missing end drawn from the germline J gene. The chain employs TRBV12-1 and TRBJ2-1; TRBD2 might be the D (5 bases). The CDR3 is 16 residues long. V was pared by 1 base and J by 2 bases, with 14 bases between. Germline V lookup: CDR1 SGHSN, CDR2 HYEKVE. The CDR3 here is CASSLGPTGHYAEQFF. The sequenced CDR3 bases are TGTGCCAGCTCTCTTGGCCCCACTGGTCACTATGCT.

On this clone itself: Gene names and germline refer to mouse. With the read ending 3 residues before the CDR3 end, the germline J gene is used to fill in that end. The V and J genes are TRBV5 and TRBJ1-6; possible D gene TRBD1, 5 bases. TRBJ1-6 is filed as an ORF, its function uncertain. The CDR3 is 17 residues long. The ends were cut back, 4 bases at V and 0 bases at J, with 13 bases in the middle. CDR1 is LGHNA, CDR2 YNLKQL, per germline (reference sequence). The CDR3 DNA, read in part, is TGTGCCAGCAGCCGCAGGGATAGGAATTCCTATAATTCGCCC. Residues: CASSRRDRNSYNSP. The CDR3 in its entirety is CASSRRDRNSYNSPLYF.

This clone was seen only a few times. Mouse gene names apply. Within the sample, other DNA sequences also encode this same CDR3. The part of the CDR3 DNA that was read is TGTGCCAGCGGTCGGGACAATAACTATGCT. It specifies CASGRDNNYA. The full-length CDR3 reads as CASGRDNNYAEQFF. The rearrangement joins TRBV13-2 to TRBJ2-1, with a tentative D call TRBD1 (6 bases). The read terminates 4 residues before the CDR3 end, so the remaining end is supplied by the germline J gene. V lost 4 bases and J 0 bases, leaving 8 bases between the germline ends. Germline V CDR1 and CDR2: NNHNN, SYGAGS (reference sequence). The CDR3 extends over 14 amino acids.

This clone was detected many times. The gene names here belong to mouse. The CDR3 end falls 4 residues outside the read, so it is completed with the germline J gene. This chain links TRBV17 with TRBJ2-3; TRBD2 matches 10 bases. The CDR3 has 15 amino acids. The trim removed 1 base at V and 2 bases at J, leaving 0 bases unmatched. The germline V gene has CDR1 MNHDT and CDR2 YYDKIL. CDR3 bases read: TGTGCTAGCAGTAGAGCTGGGGGGGCTGCAGAA. Encoded protein: CASSRAGGAAE. In full, the CDR3 reads CASSRAGGAAETLYF.

This clone was seen more than once but under ten times. The germline and genes are mouse ones. The read terminates 4 residues before the CDR3 end, so the remaining end is supplied by the germline J gene. The J gene is TRBJ2-1, the V gene TRBV29; TRBD1 aligns across 7 bases. The germline CDR1 and CDR2 sequences are MSHET and SYDVDS. Trimming at V came to 1 base and at J to 3 bases, leaving 3 bases not matched to a gene. This CDR3 region has 15 residues. CDR3 DNA (partial): TGTGCTAGCAGTTTATGGGACAGAACCTATGCT. Translation gives CASSLWDRTYA. The complete CDR3 reads CASSLWDRTYAEQFF.

In this sample, this clone turned up a few times. Gene names follow the mouse nomenclature. The CDR3 end lies 4 residues beyond the end of the read and is filled in from the germline J gene. The sample contains more than one DNA sequence encoding this CDR3. This chain connects TRBV1 to TRBJ2-5; maybe TRBD1 (5 bases). There are 14 residues in the CDR3. Trimming took 1 base from V and 1 from J, leaving 6 bases between them. Germline CDR1 and CDR2: NSQYPW and LRSPGD (reference sequence). CDR3 bases read: TGCACCTGCAGTGCAGGGACATACCAAGAC. Translated: CTCSAGTYQD. Given in full, the CDR3 is CTCSAGTYQDTQYF.

Remarks on this clone: These gene names are mouse names. The read is 3 residues too short to cover the CDR3 end, so that end is filled in from the germline J gene. This chain links TRBV14 with TRBJ1-6; TRBD1 aligns across 9 bases. TRBJ1-6 is an open reading frame, and its role is uncertain. The CDR3 spans 16 residues. Trimming removed 2 bases from V and 3 bases from J; junction bases left unmatched: 3. Per germline, CDR1 SGHDT and CDR2 FRDEAV. Incomplete CDR3 DNA: TGTGCCAGCAGTTTAGGGACAGGGAACTATAATTCGCCC. This sequence encodes CASSLGTGNYNSP. The entire CDR3 protein is CASSLGTGNYNSPLYF.